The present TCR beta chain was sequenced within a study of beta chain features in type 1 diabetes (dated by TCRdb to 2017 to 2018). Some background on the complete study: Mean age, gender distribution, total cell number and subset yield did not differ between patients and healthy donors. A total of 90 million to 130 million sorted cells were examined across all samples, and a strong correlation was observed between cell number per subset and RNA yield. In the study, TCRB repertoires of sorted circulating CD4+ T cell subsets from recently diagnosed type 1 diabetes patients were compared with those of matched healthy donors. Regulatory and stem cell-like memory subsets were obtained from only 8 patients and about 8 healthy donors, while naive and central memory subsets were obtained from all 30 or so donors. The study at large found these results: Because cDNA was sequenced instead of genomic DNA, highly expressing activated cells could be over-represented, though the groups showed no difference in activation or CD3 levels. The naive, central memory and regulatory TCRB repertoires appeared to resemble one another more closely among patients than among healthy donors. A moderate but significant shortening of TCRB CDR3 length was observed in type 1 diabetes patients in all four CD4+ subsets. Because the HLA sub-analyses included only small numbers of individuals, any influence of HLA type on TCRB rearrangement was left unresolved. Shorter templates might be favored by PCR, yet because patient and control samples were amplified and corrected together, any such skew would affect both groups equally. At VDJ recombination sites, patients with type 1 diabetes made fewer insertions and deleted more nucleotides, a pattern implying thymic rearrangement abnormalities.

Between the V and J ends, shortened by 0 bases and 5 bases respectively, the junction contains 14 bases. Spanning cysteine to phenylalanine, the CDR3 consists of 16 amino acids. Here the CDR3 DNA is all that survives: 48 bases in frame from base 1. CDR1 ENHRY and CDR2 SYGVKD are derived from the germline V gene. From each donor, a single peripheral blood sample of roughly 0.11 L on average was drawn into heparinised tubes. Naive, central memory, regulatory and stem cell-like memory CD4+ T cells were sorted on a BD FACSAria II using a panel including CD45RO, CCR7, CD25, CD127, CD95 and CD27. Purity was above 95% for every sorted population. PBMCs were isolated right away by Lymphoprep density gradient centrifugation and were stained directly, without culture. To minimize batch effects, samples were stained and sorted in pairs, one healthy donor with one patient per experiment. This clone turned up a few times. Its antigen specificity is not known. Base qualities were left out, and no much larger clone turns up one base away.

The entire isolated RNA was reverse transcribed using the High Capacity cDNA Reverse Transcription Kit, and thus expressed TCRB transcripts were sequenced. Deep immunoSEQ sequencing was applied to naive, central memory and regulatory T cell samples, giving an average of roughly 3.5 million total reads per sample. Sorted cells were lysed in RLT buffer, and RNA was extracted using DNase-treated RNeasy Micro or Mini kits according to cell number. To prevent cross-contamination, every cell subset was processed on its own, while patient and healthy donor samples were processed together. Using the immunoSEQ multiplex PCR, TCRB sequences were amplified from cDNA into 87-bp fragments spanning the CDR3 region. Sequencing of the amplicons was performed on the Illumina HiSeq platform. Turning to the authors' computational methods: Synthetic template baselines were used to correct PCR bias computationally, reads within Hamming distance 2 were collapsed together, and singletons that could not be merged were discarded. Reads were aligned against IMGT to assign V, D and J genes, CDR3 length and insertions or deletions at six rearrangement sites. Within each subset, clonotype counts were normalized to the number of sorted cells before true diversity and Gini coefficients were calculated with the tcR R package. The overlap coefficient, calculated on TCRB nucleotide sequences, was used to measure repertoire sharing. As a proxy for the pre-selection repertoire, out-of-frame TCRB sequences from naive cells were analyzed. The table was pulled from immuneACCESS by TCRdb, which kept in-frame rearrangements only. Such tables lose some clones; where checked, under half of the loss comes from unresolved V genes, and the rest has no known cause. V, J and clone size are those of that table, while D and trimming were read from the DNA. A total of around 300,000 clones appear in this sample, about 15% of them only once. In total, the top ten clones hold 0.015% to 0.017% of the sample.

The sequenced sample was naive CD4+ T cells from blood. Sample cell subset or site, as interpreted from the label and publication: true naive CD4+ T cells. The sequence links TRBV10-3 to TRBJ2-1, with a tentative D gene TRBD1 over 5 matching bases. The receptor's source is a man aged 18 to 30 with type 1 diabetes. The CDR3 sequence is CAISESQGKANNEQFF. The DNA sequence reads TGTGCCATCAGTGAGTCGCAGGGAAAGGCTAACAATGAGCAGTTCTTC.